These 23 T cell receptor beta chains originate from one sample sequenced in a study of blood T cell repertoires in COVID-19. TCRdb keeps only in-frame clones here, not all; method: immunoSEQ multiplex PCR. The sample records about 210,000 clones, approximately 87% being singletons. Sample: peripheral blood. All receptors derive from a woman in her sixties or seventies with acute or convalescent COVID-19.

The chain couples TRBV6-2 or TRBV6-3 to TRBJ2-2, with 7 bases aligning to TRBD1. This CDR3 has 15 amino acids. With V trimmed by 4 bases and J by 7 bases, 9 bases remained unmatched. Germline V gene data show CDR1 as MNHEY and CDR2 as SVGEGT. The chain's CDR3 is CASSSSDRVVGELFF. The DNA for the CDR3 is TGTGCCAGCAGTTCCTCAGACAGGGTGGTCGGGGAGCTGTTTTTT.

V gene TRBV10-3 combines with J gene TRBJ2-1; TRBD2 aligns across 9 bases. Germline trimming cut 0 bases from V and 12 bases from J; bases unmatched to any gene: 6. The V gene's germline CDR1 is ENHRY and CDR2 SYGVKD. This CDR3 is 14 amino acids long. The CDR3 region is CAISESLAGRAQFF. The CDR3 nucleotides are TGTGCCATCAGTGAGTCGCTAGCGGGGAGGGCGCAGTTCTTC.

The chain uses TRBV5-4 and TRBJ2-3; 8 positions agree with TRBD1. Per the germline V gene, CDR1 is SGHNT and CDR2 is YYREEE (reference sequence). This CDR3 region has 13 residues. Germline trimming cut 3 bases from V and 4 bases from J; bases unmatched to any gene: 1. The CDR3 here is CASSSTGADTQYF. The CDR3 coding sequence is TGTGCCAGCAGCTCGACAGGGGCAGATACGCAGTATTTT.

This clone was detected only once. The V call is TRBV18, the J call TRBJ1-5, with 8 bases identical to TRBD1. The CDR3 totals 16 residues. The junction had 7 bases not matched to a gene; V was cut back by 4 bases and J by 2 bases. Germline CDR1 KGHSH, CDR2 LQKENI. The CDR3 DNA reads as TGTGCCAGCTCACTCTTAGGGACAGGTGGCAATCAGCCCCAGCATTTT. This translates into CASSLLGTGGNQPQHF.

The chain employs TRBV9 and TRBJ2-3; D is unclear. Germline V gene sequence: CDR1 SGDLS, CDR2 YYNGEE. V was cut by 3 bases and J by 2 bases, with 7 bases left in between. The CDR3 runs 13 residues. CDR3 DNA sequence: TGTGCCAGCAGCGCCTCCTTCACAGATACGCAGTATTTT. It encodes CASSASFTDTQYF.

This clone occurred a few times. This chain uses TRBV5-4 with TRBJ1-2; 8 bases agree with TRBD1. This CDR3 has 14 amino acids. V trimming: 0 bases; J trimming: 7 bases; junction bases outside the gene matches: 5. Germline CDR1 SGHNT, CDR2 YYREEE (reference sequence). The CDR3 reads CASSLAQGAGGYTF. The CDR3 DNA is TGTGCCAGCAGCTTGGCGCAGGGGGCAGGTGGCTACACCTTC. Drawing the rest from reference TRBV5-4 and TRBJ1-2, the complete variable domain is ETGVTQSPTHLIKTRGQQVTLRCSSQSGHNTVSWYQQALGQGPQFIFQYYREEENGRGNFPPRFSGLQFPNYSSELNVNALELDDSALYLCASSLAQGAGGYTFGSGTRLTVV.

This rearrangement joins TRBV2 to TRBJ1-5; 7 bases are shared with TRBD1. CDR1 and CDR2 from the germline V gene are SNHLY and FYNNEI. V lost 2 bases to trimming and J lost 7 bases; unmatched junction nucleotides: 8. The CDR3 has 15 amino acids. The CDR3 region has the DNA TGTGCCAGCAGTGAACAACAGGGGAAGGAACAGCCCCAGCATTTT. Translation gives CASSEQQGKEQPQHF.

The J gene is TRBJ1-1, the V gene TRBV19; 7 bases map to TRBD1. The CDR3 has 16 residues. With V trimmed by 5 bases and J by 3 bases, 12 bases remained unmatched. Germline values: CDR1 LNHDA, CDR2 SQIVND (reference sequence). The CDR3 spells CASSPSQGFGHTEAFF. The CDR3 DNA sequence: TGTGCCAGTAGTCCGTCACAGGGGTTTGGGCACACTGAAGCTTTCTTT.

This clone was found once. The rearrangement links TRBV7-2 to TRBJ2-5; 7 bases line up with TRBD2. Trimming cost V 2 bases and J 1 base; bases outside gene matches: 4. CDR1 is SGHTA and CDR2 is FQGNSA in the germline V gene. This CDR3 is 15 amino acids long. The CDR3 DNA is TGTGCCAGCAGCTTATCCCTAGCGGCCCAAGAGACCCAGTACTTC. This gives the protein CASSLSLAAQETQYF. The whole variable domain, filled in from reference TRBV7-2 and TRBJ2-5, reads GAGVSQSPSNKVTEKGKDVELRCDPISGHTALYWYRQSLGQGLEFLIYFQGNSAPDKSGLPSDRFSAERTGGSVSTLTIQRTQQEDSAVYLCASSLSLAAQETQYFGPGTRLLVL.

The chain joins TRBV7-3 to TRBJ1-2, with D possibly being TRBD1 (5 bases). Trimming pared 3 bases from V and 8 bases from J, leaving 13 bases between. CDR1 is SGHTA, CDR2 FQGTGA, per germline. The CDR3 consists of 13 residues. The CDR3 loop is CASSFRREGGYTF. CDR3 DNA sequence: TGTGCCAGCAGCTTCCGCAGGGAGGGAGGCTACACCTTC.

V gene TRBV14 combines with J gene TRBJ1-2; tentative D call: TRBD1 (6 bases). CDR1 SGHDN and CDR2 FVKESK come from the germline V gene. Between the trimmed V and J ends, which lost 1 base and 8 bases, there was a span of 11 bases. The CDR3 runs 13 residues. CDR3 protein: CASSQAAGEGYTF. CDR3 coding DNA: TGTGCCAGCAGCCAAGCGGCAGGGGAAGGCTACACCTTC.

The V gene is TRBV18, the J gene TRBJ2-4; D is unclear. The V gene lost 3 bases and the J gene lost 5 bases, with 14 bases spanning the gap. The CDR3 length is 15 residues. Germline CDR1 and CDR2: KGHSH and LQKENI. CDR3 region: CASSPLYEVENIQYF. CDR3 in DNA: TGTGCCAGCTCACCGCTCTACGAGGTGGAAAACATTCAGTACTTC.

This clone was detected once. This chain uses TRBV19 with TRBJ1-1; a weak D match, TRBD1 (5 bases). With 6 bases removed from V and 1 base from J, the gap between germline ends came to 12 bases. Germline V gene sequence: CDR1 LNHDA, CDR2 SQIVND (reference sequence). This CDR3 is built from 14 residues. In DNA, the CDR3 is TGTGCCAGTAGCCCACTTGGGGCGAACACTGAAGCTTTCTTT. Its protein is CASSPLGANTEAFF.

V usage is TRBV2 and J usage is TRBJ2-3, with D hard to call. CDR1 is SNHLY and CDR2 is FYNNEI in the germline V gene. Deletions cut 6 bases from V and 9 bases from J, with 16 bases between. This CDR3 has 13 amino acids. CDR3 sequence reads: CASSILEQWTQYF. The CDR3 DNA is TGTGCCAGCAGCATCCTCGAGCAATGGACGCAGTATTTT.

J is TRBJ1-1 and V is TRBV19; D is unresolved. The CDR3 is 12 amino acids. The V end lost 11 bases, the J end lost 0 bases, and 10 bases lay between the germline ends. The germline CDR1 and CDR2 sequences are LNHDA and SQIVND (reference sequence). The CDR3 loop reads CASGILNTEAFF. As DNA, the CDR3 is TGTGCCTCCGGGATTTTGAACACTGAAGCTTTCTTT.

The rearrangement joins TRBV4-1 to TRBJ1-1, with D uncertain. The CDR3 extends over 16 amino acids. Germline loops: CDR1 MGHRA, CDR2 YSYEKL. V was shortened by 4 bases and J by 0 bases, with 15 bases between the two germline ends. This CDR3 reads CASSLEARGVNTEAFF. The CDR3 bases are TGCGCCAGCAGCCTGGAGGCTCGCGGGGTGAACACTGAAGCTTTCTTT.

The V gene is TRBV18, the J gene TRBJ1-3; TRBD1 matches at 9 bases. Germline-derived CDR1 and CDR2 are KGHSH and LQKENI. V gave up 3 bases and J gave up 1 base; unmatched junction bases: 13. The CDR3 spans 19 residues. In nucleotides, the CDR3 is TGTGCCAGCTCACCGCTCGGGACAGGGATCTTAAGTTCTGGAAACACCATATATTTT. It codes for CASSPLGTGILSSGNTIYF.

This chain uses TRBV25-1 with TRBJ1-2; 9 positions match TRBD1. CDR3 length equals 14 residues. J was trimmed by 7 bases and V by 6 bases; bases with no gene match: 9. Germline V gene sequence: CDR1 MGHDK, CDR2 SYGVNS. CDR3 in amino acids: CASRRDREGVGYTF. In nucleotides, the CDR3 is TGTGCCAGCAGACGGGACAGGGAGGGAGTTGGCTACACCTTC.

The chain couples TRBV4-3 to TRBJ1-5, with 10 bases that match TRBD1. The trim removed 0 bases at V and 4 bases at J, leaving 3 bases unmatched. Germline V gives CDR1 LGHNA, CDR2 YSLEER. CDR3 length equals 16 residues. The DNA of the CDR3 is TGCGCCAGCAGCCAAGATCTGGGACAGGGGAATCAGCCCCAGCATTTT. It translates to CASSQDLGQGNQPQHF.

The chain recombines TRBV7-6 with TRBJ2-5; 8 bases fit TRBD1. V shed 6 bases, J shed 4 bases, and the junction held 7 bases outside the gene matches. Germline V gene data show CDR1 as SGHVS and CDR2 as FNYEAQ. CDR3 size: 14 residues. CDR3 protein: CASSPGGEVETQYF. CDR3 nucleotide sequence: TGTGCCAGCAGTCCAGGGGGCGAAGTAGAGACCCAGTACTTC.

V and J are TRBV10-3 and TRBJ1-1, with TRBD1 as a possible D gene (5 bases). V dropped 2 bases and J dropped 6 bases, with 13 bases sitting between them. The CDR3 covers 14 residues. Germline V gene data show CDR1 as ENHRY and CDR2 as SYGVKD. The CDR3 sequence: CAISEGPAGAEAFF. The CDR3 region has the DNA TGTGCCATCAGTGAGGGTCCGGCGGGGGCTGAAGCTTTCTTT.

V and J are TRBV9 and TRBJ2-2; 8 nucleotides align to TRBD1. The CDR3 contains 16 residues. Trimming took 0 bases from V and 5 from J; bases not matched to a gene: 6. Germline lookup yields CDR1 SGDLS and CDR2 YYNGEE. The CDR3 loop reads CASSVVDRAATGELFF. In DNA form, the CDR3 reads TGTGCCAGCAGCGTAGTGGACAGGGCGGCAACCGGGGAGCTGTTTTTT. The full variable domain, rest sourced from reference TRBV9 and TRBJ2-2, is DSGVTQTPKHLITATGQRVTLRCSPRSGDLSVYWYQQSLDQGLQFLIQYYNGEERAKGNILERFSAQQFPDLHSELNLSSLELGDSALYFCASSVVDRAATGELFFGEGSRLTVL.

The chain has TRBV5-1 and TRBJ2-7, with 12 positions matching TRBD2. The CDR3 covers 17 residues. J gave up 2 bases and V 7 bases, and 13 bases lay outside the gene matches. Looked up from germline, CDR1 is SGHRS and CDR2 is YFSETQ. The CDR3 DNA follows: TGCGCCAGCGGGGGGGTCTTCGGGACTAGCGGGCCCTACGAGCAGTACTTC. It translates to CASGGVFGTSGPYEQYF.